These T cell receptor beta chains were read from a single sample in a study of response to subunit inactivated influenza vaccine. In TCRdb, the RT-PCR reads were re-called with MiXCR into one record per CDR3 protein. The table has 550,000 to 800,000 distinct CDR3 sequences, approximately 15% seen once. The sequences come from PBMCs from blood, collected roughly 12 days after vaccination. These receptors all stem from a man in his forties or fifties who received an inactivated influenza vaccine. CDR3s include the opening cysteine and the closing phenylalanine or tryptophan. D genes are given only for firm matches. Clone size is not always given. Where it is, it says once, few, many or a class for expanded clones.

v_gene: TRBV5-1; d_gene: NA; abundance: few; j_gene: TRBJ1-1; CDR3nt: TGCGCCAGCAGTTCCGGCAGGGGCTACACTGAAGCTTTCTTT; CDR3aa: CASSSGRGYTEAFF
v_gene: TRBV14; d_gene: NA; abundance: NA; j_gene: TRBJ2-1; CDR3nt: TGTGCCAGCAGCCTCCAAGGCCCCGATGAGCAGTTCTTC; CDR3aa: CASSLQGPDEQFF
v_gene: TRBV15; d_gene: NA; abundance: NA; j_gene: TRBJ2-3; CDR3nt: TGTGCCACCGGGAAGAAAGGAAGCACAGATACGCAGTATTTT; CDR3aa: CATGKKGSTDTQYF
v_gene: TRBV6-1; d_gene: NA; abundance: few; j_gene: TRBJ1-5; CDR3nt: TGTGCCAGCACCTACGGGATGGGTCAGCCCCAGCATTTT; CDR3aa: CASTYGMGQPQHF
v_gene: TRBV4-3; d_gene: TRBD1; abundance: many; j_gene: TRBJ2-7; CDR3nt: TGCGCCAGCAGCCAAGATGCTGGGACAGCCAGCGAGTACTTC; CDR3aa: CASSQDAGTASEYF
v_gene: TRBV29-1; d_gene: NA; abundance: few; j_gene: TRBJ1-1; CDR3nt: TGCAGCGTTGAGGGAAGGGACTTTAAAATGAACACTGAAGCTTTCTTT; CDR3aa: CSVEGRDFKMNTEAFF
v_gene: TRBV5-6; d_gene: TRBD1; abundance: NA; j_gene: TRBJ1-2; CDR3nt: TGTGCCAGCAGCCGGACTTCGGACAGGCATGGCTACACCTTC; CDR3aa: CASSRTSDRHGYTF
v_gene: TRBV29-1; d_gene: NA; abundance: few; j_gene: TRBJ2-3; CDR3nt: TGCAGCGGGGGGTATGGGGGCGCAGATACGCAGTATTTT; CDR3aa: CSGGYGGADTQYF
v_gene: TRBV12-3/TRBV12-4; d_gene: TRBD2; abundance: few; j_gene: TRBJ2-1; CDR3nt: TGTGCCAGCAGTTCACTAGCGCGGTCCGGTAATGAGCAGTTCTTC; CDR3aa: CASSSLARSGNEQFF
v_gene: TRBV12-3/TRBV12-4; d_gene: TRBD2; abundance: few; j_gene: TRBJ2-2; CDR3nt: TGTGCCAGCAGACCTTCCAAGCGGGGGAATACCGGGGAGCTGTTTTTT; CDR3aa: CASRPSKRGNTGELFF
v_gene: TRBV6-2/TRBV6-3; d_gene: NA; abundance: NA; j_gene: TRBJ1-1; CDR3nt: TGTGCCAGCAGGAAGGGCGTTATACTGAACACTGAAGCTTTCTTT; CDR3aa: CASRKGVILNTEAFF
v_gene: TRBV9; d_gene: NA; abundance: few; j_gene: TRBJ2-5; CDR3nt: TGTGCCAGCAGCGCCTCTCCGGAGGGGGGTATTCGGGAGACCCAGTACTTC; CDR3aa: CASSASPEGGIRETQYF
v_gene: TRBV29-1; d_gene: TRBD1; abundance: few; j_gene: TRBJ2-7; CDR3nt: TGCAGCGTGACAGGGGGAAGCGACGAGCAGTACTTC; CDR3aa: CSVTGGSDEQYF
v_gene: TRBV6-2/TRBV6-3; d_gene: NA; abundance: many; j_gene: TRBJ1-2; CDR3nt: TGTGCCAGCAGTTACCAGACAGGACAAACCAACTATGGCTACACCTTC; CDR3aa: CASSYQTGQTNYGYTF
v_gene: TRBV28; d_gene: NA; abundance: few; j_gene: TRBJ2-1; CDR3nt: TGTGCCAGCAGCTACCTCGACAGGAATGAGCAGTTCTTC; CDR3aa: CASSYLDRNEQFF
v_gene: TRBV7-3; d_gene: TRBD1; abundance: few; j_gene: TRBJ1-2; CDR3nt: TGTGCCAGCAGCTCCCGGGACAGGGGGAGCGGCTACACCTTC; CDR3aa: CASSSRDRGSGYTF
v_gene: TRBV20-1; d_gene: NA; abundance: NA; j_gene: TRBJ1-3; CDR3nt: TGCATTGCCACGGCCAGGGGCTCTGGAAACACCATATATTTT; CDR3aa: CIATARGSGNTIYF
v_gene: TRBV6-2/TRBV6-3; d_gene: NA; abundance: NA; j_gene: TRBJ2-7; CDR3nt: TGTGCCAGCAGTTACGCGGCGACAGAGCAGTACTTC; CDR3aa: CASSYAATEQYF
v_gene: TRBV6-5; d_gene: NA; abundance: NA; j_gene: TRBJ1-2; CDR3nt: TGTGCCAGCAGCGACAGGACCTATGGCTACACCTTC; CDR3aa: CASSDRTYGYTF
v_gene: TRBV7-2; d_gene: TRBD2; abundance: NA; j_gene: TRBJ2-1; CDR3nt: TGTGCCAGCAGCTTAGACGGGGGGACTACCTACAATGAGCAGTTCTTC; CDR3aa: CASSLDGGTTYNEQFF
v_gene: TRBV3-1; d_gene: TRBD1; abundance: NA; j_gene: TRBJ1-6; CDR3nt: TGTGCCAGCAGCCAAGCGGACAGGAATTCACCCCTCCACTTT; CDR3aa: CASSQADRNSPLHF
v_gene: TRBV7-2; d_gene: NA; abundance: few; j_gene: TRBJ2-1; CDR3nt: TGTGCCAGCAGCTACGCGGGGCCAAGAGAGCAGTTCTTC; CDR3aa: CASSYAGPREQFF
v_gene: TRBV28; d_gene: TRBD1; abundance: NA; j_gene: TRBJ2-5; CDR3nt: TGTGCCAGCAGTTTTGGACAGGGTAGCGCGACCCAGTACTTC; CDR3aa: CASSFGQGSATQYF
v_gene: TRBV6-5; d_gene: TRBD1; abundance: few; j_gene: TRBJ2-7; CDR3nt: TGTGCCAGCAGCTACGGACAGGGGGCCCAATACGAGCAGTACTTC; CDR3aa: CASSYGQGAQYEQYF
v_gene: TRBV9; d_gene: NA; abundance: NA; j_gene: TRBJ2-7; CDR3nt: TGTGCCAGCAGCGTAGGCCCGGGAGACAACTACGAGCAGTACTTC; CDR3aa: CASSVGPGDNYEQYF
v_gene: TRBV7-6; d_gene: TRBD1; abundance: few; j_gene: TRBJ2-5; CDR3nt: TGTGCCAGCAGCCCTCGACTACAGGGGAGTATTGAGACCCAGTACTTC; CDR3aa: CASSPRLQGSIETQYF
v_gene: TRBV20-1; d_gene: NA; abundance: NA; j_gene: TRBJ2-3; CDR3nt: TGCAGTGCTAGAGCCCCGGTTGGGGCAGATACGCAGTATTTT; CDR3aa: CSARAPVGADTQYF
v_gene: TRBV7-6; d_gene: NA; abundance: few; j_gene: TRBJ2-1; CDR3nt: TGTGCCAGCAGCTTAGGCCCCACCAGGGGCCCGAAAAGGGATGAGCAGTTCTTC; CDR3aa: CASSLGPTRGPKRDEQFF
v_gene: TRBV29-1; d_gene: TRBD1; abundance: few; j_gene: TRBJ1-1; CDR3nt: TGCAGCGTTGAAGATCGTGGGACAGCTCGCTTCATGAACACTGAAGCTTTCTTT; CDR3aa: CSVEDRGTARFMNTEAFF
v_gene: TRBV5-8; d_gene: NA; abundance: NA; j_gene: TRBJ2-3; CDR3nt: TGTGCCAGCAGCCAAGGGACCGCCCGGTCCTCAGATACGCAGTATTTT; CDR3aa: CASSQGTARSSDTQYF
v_gene: TRBV12-3/TRBV12-4; d_gene: NA; abundance: many; j_gene: TRBJ2-2; CDR3nt: TGTGCCAGCATGCGGGGGCGCGAAACCGGGGAGCTGTTTTTT; CDR3aa: CASMRGRETGELFF
v_gene: TRBV7-2; d_gene: NA; abundance: NA; j_gene: TRBJ2-7; CDR3nt: TGTGCCATCAGCTTAGGTGTGCTGTACGAGCAGTACTTC; CDR3aa: CAISLGVLYEQYF
v_gene: TRBV11-3; d_gene: NA; abundance: NA; j_gene: TRBJ2-3; CDR3nt: TGTGCCAGCAGCCGCGGACAAGGGTCAGATACGCAGTATTTT; CDR3aa: CASSRGQGSDTQYF
v_gene: TRBV20-1; d_gene: NA; abundance: NA; j_gene: TRBJ2-2; CDR3nt: TGCAGTGCCCGAGGACTAGGGGGCACCGGGGAGCTGTTTTTT; CDR3aa: CSARGLGGTGELFF
v_gene: TRBV5-1; d_gene: NA; abundance: NA; j_gene: TRBJ2-7; CDR3nt: TGCGCCAGCTACGGGATTGACTACGAGCAGTACTTC; CDR3aa: CASYGIDYEQYF
v_gene: TRBV12-3/TRBV12-4; d_gene: NA; abundance: NA; j_gene: TRBJ2-5; CDR3nt: TGTGCCAGCAGTTTGTTCACGGAGGGGGGGGGGACCCAGTACTTC; CDR3aa: CASSLFTEGGGTQYF
v_gene: TRBV28; d_gene: NA; abundance: NA; j_gene: TRBJ1-2; CDR3nt: TGTGCCAGCAGTCCCGGGGGTAGGAGAGGTGGCTACACCTTC; CDR3aa: CASSPGGRRGGYTF
v_gene: TRBV6-1; d_gene: NA; abundance: NA; j_gene: TRBJ2-1; CDR3nt: TGTGCCACACGAATGGCCTCCTACAATGAGCAGTTCTTC; CDR3aa: CATRMASYNEQFF
v_gene: TRBV20-1; d_gene: TRBD2; abundance: few; j_gene: TRBJ2-2; CDR3nt: TGCAGTGGGCGGGGACTAACCCCGAACACCGGGGAGCTGTTTTTT; CDR3aa: CSGRGLTPNTGELFF
v_gene: TRBV7-9; d_gene: NA; abundance: few; j_gene: TRBJ2-3; CDR3nt: TGTGCCAGCAGCTTAGCCGCGACTACGCAGTATTTT; CDR3aa: CASSLAATTQYF
v_gene: TRBV6-1; d_gene: NA; abundance: few; j_gene: TRBJ1-6; CDR3nt: TGTGCCAGCAGCCGACAGCTGATTGATTCACCCCTCCACTTT; CDR3aa: CASSRQLIDSPLHF
v_gene: TRBV7-8; d_gene: NA; abundance: few; j_gene: TRBJ2-3; CDR3nt: TGTGCCAGCAGCTTAGTGGGTTTGCAAACAGATACGCAGTATTTT; CDR3aa: CASSLVGLQTDTQYF
v_gene: TRBV6-1; d_gene: TRBD1; abundance: few; j_gene: TRBJ1-2; CDR3nt: TGTGCCAGCAGTCGACGACCGGGACAGGGAAGCGACTATGGCTACACCTTC; CDR3aa: CASSRRPGQGSDYGYTF
v_gene: TRBV19; d_gene: NA; abundance: few; j_gene: TRBJ2-4; CDR3nt: TGTGCCAGTAGCAGAGCCTATCCCTCAAACATTCAGTACTTC; CDR3aa: CASSRAYPSNIQYF
v_gene: TRBV7-8; d_gene: TRBD1; abundance: NA; j_gene: TRBJ2-7; CDR3nt: TGTGCCAGCAGTACTCCGGGACAGGGGGTCTACGAGCAGTACTTC; CDR3aa: CASSTPGQGVYEQYF
v_gene: TRBV4-1; d_gene: TRBD1; abundance: few; j_gene: TRBJ1-6; CDR3nt: TGCGCCAGCAGCCAAGAAGTACCGGGACAGGGTCGATCCTCCTATAATTCACCCCTCCACTTT; CDR3aa: CASSQEVPGQGRSSYNSPLHF
v_gene: TRBV3-1; d_gene: NA; abundance: few; j_gene: TRBJ1-1; CDR3nt: TGTGCCAGCAGCCTCTTACGGAGTCCTGAAGCTTTCTTT; CDR3aa: CASSLLRSPEAFF
v_gene: TRBV4-3; d_gene: TRBD1; abundance: many; j_gene: TRBJ1-1; CDR3nt: TGCGCCAGCAGCCGGATGACAGGGGGCACGACTGAAGCTTTCTTT; CDR3aa: CASSRMTGGTTEAFF
v_gene: TRBV5-6; d_gene: NA; abundance: NA; j_gene: TRBJ1-3; CDR3nt: TGTGCCAGCGGGATGGGAAACACCATATATTTT; CDR3aa: CASGMGNTIYF
v_gene: TRBV4-3; d_gene: TRBD2; abundance: NA; j_gene: TRBJ2-1; CDR3nt: TGCGCCAGCAGCCCCCGACTAGCGGGAGGTCGAGATGAGCAGTTCTTC; CDR3aa: CASSPRLAGGRDEQFF
v_gene: TRBV12-3/TRBV12-4; d_gene: NA; abundance: few; j_gene: TRBJ1-6; CDR3nt: TGTGCCACCGCAGGGAATTCGGGACCCCTCCACTTT; CDR3aa: CATAGNSGPLHF
v_gene: TRBV12-3/TRBV12-4; d_gene: NA; abundance: NA; j_gene: TRBJ2-5; CDR3nt: TGTGCCAGCAGTTCCGGGGACGGCCCACAAGAGACCCAGTACTTC; CDR3aa: CASSSGDGPQETQYF
v_gene: TRBV10-3; d_gene: NA; abundance: few; j_gene: TRBJ2-7; CDR3nt: TGTGCCATCAGGCCCGACAGGTCCTACTACGAGCAGTACTTC; CDR3aa: CAIRPDRSYYEQYF
v_gene: TRBV7-9; d_gene: TRBD1; abundance: few; j_gene: TRBJ1-4; CDR3nt: TGTGCCAGCAGCTTATCAGGGGGAGCTAATGAAAAACTGTTTTTT; CDR3aa: CASSLSGGANEKLFF
v_gene: TRBV20-1; d_gene: TRBD1; abundance: NA; j_gene: TRBJ2-2; CDR3nt: TGCAGTGCTCTTGACAGGGGGACCGGGGAGCTGTTTTTT; CDR3aa: CSALDRGTGELFF
v_gene: TRBV7-2; d_gene: NA; abundance: few; j_gene: TRBJ1-6; CDR3nt: TGTGCCAGCAGCTTAGATCCGGTTGGAGCCAATTCACCCCTCCACTTT; CDR3aa: CASSLDPVGANSPLHF
v_gene: TRBV28; d_gene: NA; abundance: NA; j_gene: TRBJ2-3; CDR3nt: TGTGCCAGCAGTTTAGCCCAATGGAGAGATACGCAGTATTTT; CDR3aa: CASSLAQWRDTQYF